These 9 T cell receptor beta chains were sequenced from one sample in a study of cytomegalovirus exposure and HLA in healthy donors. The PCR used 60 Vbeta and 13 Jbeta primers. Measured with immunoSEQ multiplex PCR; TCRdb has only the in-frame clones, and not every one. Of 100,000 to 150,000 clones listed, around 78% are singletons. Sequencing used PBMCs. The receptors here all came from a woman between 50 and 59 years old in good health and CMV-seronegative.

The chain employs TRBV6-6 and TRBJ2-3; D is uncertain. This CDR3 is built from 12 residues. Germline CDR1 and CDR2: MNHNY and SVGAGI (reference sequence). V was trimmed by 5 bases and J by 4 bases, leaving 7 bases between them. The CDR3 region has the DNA TGTGCCAGCAGTCCTTTAGCAGATACGCAGTATTTT. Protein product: CASSPLADTQYF.

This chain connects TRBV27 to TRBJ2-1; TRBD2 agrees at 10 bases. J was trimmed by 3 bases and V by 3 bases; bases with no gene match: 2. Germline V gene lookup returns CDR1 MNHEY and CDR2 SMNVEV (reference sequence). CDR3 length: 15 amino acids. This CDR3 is CASSFGTSVYNEQFF. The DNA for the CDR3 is TGTGCCAGCAGTTTCGGGACTAGCGTCTACAATGAGCAGTTCTTC.

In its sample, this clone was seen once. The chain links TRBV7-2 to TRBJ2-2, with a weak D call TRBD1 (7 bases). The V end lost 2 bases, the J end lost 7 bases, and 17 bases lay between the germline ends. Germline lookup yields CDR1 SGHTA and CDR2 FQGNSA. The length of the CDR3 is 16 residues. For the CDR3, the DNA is TGTGCCAGCAGCTTACAGGGGGGCGCCGTAAGCGGGGAGCTGTTTTTT. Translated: CASSLQGGAVSGELFF.

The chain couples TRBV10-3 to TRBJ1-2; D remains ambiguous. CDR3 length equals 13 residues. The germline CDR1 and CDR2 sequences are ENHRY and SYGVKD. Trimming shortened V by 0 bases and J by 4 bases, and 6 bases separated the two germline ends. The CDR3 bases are TGTGCCATCAGTGAGTCGGCAGTCTATGGCTACACCTTC. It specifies CAISESAVYGYTF.

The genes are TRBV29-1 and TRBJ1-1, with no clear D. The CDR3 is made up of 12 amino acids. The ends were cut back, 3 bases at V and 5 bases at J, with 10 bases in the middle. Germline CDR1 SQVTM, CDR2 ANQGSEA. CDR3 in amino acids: CSVDRRGTEAFF. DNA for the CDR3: TGCAGCGTTGATCGAAGAGGGACTGAAGCTTTCTTT.

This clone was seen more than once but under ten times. The CDR3 reads CASSLAVMGGATNEQFF. Written as DNA, the CDR3 is TGTGCCAGCAGCTTAGCTGTGATGGGGGGGGCGACCAATGAGCAGTTCTTC. The chain couples TRBV13 to TRBJ2-1; D perhaps matches TRBD2 (7 bases). The CDR3 is 17 amino acids. Germline V gene lookup returns CDR1 PRHDT and CDR2 FYEKMQ (reference sequence). The V gene lost 1 base and the J gene lost 6 bases, with 19 bases spanning the gap.

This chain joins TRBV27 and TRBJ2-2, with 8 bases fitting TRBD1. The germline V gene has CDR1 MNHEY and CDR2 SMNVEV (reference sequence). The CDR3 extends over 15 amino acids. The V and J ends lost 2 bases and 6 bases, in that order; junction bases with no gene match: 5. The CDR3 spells CASSLGQGAPGELFF. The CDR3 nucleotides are TGTGCCAGCAGTTTAGGGCAGGGGGCCCCCGGGGAGCTGTTTTTT.

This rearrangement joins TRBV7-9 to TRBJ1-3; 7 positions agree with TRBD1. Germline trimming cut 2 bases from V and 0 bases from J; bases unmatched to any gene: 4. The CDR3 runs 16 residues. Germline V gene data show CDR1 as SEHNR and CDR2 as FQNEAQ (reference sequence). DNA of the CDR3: TGTGCCAGCAGCTTATCCGGGACAGCCTCTGGAAACACCATATATTTT. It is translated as CASSLSGTASGNTIYF.

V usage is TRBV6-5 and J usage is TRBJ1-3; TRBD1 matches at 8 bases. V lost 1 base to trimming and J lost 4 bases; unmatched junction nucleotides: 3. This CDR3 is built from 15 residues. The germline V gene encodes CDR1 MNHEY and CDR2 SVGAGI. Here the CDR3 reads CASSYFRTGGNTIYF. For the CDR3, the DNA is TGTGCCAGCAGTTACTTTAGGACAGGGGGAAACACCATATATTTT.